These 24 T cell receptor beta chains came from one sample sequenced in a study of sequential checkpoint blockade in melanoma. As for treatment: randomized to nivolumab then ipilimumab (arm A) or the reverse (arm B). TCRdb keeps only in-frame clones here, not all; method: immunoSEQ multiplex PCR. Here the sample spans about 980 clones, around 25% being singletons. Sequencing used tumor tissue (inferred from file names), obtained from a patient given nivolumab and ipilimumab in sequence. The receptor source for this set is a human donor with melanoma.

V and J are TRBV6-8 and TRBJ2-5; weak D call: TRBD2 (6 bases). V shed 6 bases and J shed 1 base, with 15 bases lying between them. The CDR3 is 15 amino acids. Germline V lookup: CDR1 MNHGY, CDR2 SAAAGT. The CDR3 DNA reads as TGTGCCAGCAGAACACAAGGGGAGGTCCAAGAGACCCAGTACTTC. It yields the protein CASRTQGEVQETQYF.

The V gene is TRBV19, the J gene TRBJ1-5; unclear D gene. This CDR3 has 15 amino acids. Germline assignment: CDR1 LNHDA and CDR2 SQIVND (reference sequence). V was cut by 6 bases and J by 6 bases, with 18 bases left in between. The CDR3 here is CASRIYRGEGQPQHF. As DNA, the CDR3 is TGTGCCAGTAGAATCTACAGAGGTGAGGGTCAGCCCCAGCATTTT.

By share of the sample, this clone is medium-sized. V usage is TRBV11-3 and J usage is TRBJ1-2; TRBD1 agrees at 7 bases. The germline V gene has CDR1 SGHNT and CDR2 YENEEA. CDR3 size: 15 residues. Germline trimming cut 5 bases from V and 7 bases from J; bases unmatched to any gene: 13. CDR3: CASSPSGQAGVGYTF. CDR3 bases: TGTGCCAGCAGCCCCTCCGGACAGGCCGGGGTTGGCTACACCTTC.

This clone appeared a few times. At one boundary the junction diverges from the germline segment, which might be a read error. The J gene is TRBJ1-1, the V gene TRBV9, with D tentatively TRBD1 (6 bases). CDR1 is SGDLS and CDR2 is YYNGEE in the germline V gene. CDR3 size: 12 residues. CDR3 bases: TGTGCCAGCAGTGAGGGGGGACTGTCAAGGAGTTTT. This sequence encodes CASSEGGLSRSF.

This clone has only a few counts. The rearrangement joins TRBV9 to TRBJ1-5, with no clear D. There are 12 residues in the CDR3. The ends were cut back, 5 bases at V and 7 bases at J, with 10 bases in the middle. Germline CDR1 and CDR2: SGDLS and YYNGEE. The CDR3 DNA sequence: TGTGCCAGCAGTCAAAGCGGGCAGCCCCAGCATTTT. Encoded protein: CASSQSGQPQHF.

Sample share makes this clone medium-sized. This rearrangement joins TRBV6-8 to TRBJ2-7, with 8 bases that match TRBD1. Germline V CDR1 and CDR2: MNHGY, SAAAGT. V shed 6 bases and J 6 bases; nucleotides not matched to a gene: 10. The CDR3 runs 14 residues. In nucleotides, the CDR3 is TGTGCCAGCAGGACACAGGGGGTTCCAGGCGAGCAGTACTTC. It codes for CASRTQGVPGEQYF.

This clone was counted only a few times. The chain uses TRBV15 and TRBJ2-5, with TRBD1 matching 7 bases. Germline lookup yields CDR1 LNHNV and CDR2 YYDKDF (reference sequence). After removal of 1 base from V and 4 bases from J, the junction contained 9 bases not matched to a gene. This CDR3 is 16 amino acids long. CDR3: CATSRGQYRGSETQYF. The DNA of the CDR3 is TGTGCCACCAGCAGAGGGCAGTACAGGGGATCAGAGACCCAGTACTTC. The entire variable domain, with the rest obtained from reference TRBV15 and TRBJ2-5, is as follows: DAMVIQNPRYQVTQFGKPVTLSCSQTLNHNVMYWYQQKSSQAPKLLFHYYDKDFNNEADTPDNFQSRRPNTSFCFLDIRSPGLGDTAMYLCATSRGQYRGSETQYFGPGTRLLVL.

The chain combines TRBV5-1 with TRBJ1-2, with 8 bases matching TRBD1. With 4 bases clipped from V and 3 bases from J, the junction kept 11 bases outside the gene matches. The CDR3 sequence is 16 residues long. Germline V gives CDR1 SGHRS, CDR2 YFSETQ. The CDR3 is CASSTGQGRSDYGYTF. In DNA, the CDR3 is TGCGCCAGCAGCACTGGACAGGGCCGAAGCGACTATGGCTACACCTTC.

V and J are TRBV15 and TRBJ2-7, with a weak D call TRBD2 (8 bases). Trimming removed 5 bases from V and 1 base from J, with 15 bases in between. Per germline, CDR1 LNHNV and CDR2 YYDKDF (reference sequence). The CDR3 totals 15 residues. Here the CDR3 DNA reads TGTGCCACCAGCCGGGGGGGGACAGAGTCCTACGAGCAGTACTTC. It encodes CATSRGGTESYEQYF.

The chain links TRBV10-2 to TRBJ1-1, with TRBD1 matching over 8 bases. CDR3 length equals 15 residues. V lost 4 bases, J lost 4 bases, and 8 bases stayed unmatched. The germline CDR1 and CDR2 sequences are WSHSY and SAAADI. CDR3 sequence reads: CASSVTGDPFTEAFF. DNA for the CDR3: TGCGCCAGCAGTGTGACAGGGGATCCTTTCACTGAAGCTTTCTTT.

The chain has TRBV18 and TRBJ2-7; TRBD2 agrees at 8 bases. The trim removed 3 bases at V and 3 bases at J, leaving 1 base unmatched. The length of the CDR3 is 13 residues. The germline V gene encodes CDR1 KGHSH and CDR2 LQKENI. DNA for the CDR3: TGTGCCAGCTCACCGACTAGCGACTACGAGCAGTACTTC. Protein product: CASSPTSDYEQYF.

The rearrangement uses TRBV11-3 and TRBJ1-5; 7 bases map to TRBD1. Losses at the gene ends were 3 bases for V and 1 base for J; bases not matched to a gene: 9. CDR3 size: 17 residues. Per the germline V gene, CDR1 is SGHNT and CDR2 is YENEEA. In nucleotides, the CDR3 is TGTGCCAGCAGCTTGGGGGGACCGGGACAGAGCAATCAGCCCCAGCATTTT. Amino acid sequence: CASSLGGPGQSNQPQHF.

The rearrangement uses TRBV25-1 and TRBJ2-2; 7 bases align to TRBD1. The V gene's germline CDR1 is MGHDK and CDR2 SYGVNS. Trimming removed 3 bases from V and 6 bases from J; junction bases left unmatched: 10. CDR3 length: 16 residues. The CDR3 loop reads CASSDPTDRVAGELFF. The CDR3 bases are TGTGCCAGCAGTGACCCCACCGACAGGGTAGCCGGGGAGCTGTTTTTT.

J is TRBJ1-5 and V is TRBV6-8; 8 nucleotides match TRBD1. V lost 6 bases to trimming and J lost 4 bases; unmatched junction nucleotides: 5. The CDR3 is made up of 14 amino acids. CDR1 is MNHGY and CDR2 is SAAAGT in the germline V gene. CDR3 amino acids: CASRLTGENQPQHF. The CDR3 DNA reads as TGTGCCAGCAGATTGACAGGGGAAAATCAGCCCCAGCATTTT.

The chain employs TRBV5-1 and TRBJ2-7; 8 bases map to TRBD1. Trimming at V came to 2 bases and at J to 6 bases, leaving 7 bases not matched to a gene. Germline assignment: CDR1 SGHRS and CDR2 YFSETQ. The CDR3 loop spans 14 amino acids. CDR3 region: CASSFGDRGGEQYF. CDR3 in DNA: TGCGCCAGCAGCTTTGGCGACAGGGGAGGCGAGCAGTACTTC.

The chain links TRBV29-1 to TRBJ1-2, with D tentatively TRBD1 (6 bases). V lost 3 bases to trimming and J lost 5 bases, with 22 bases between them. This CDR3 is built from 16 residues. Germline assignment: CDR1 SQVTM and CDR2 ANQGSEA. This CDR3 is CSVDQGSGGLWYGYTF. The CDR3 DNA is TGCAGCGTTGATCAGGGCTCCGGGGGCCTTTGGTATGGCTACACCTTC.

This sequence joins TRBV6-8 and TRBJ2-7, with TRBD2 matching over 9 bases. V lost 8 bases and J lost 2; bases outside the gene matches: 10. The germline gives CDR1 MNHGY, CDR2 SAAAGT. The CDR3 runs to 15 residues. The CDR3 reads CASLPEASGAYEQYF. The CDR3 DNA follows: TGTGCCAGCCTCCCAGAGGCTAGCGGGGCCTACGAGCAGTACTTC.

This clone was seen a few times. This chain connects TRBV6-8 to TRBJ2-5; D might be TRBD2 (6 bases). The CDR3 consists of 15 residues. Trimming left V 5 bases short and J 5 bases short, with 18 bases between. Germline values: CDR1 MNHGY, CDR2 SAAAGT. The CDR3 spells CASSRDFSRGETQYF. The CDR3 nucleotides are TGTGCCAGCAGTCGGGACTTCTCCCGAGGGGAGACCCAGTACTTC.

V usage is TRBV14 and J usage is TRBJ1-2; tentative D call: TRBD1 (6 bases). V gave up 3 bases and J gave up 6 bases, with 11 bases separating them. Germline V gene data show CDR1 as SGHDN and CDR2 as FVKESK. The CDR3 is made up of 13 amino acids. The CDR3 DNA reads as TGTGCCAGCAGCCAGCTCAGGGGAAATGGCTACACCTTC. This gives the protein CASSQLRGNGYTF. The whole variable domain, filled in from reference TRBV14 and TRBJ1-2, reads EAGVTQFPSHSVIEKGQTVTLRCDPISGHDNLYWYRRVMGKEIKFLLHFVKESKQDESGMPNNRFLAERTGGTYSTLKVQPAELEDSGVYFCASSQLRGNGYTFGSGTRLTVV.

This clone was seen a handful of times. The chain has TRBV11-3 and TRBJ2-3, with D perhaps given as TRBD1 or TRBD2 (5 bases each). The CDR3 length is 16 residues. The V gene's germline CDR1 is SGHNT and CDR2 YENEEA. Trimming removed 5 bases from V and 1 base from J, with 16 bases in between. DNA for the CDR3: TGTGCCAGCAGCCTCGGGGCCCGAACGGGCACAGATACGCAGTATTTT. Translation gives CASSLGARTGTDTQYF.

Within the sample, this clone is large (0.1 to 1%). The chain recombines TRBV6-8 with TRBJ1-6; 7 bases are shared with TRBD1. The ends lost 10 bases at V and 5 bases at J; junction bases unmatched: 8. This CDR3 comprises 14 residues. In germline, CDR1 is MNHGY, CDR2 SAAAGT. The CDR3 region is CATLDGTDNSPLHF. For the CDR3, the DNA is TGTGCCACCCTTGATGGGACAGATAATTCACCCCTCCACTTT.

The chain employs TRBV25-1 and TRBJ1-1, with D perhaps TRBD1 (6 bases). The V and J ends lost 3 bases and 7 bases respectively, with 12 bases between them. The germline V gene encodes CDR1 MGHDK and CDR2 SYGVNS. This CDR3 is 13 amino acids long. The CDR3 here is CASSDRGAGEAFF. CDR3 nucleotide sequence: TGTGCCAGCAGTGACCGGGGGGCGGGTGAAGCTTTCTTT.

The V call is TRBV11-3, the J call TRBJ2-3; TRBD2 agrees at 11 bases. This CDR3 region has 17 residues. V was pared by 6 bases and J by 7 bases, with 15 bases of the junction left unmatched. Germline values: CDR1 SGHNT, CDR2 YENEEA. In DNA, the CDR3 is TGTGCCAGCAGTCCCCCCGAGTTTGGGACTAGCGGTAATACGCAGTATTTT. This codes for CASSPPEFGTSGNTQYF.

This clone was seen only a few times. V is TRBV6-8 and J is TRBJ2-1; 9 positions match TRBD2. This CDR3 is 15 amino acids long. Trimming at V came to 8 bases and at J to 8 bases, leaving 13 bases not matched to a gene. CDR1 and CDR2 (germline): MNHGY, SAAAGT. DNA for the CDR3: TGTGCCAGCGGAGTAGCGGGGGCAACCGACCATGAGCAGTTCTTC. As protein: CASGVAGATDHEQFF.